The T cell receptor beta chain under discussion was sequenced for a study of tumor-infiltrating lymphocytes in primary liver carcinoma. Study-level points and caveats: Overlap between tumor regions exceeded overlap of tumor with adjacent tissue or blood.

Regarding this clonotype: Its antigen is undetermined. A much larger clone lies a single base off, so this may be a read error.

CDR3 length equals 14 residues. Germline V CDR1 and CDR2: MNHEY, SVGAGI. J was trimmed by 3 bases and V by 8 bases; bases with no gene match: 7. It was unsorted whole blood that yielded blood RNA, and germline DNA was also extracted. With a constant-region primer, TCR beta cDNA was made from 450 to 500 ng of total RNA. Each TCR beta library was derived from three nested multiplex PCR rounds that employed slightly modified ARM-PCR. TRBV1-TRBV30 forward primers paired with a C-beta reverse primer were used in the first two PCR rounds, which ran roughly 9 cycles each. TCRdb redid the calling of the multiplex PCR reads with MiXCR, one entry per CDR3 protein. Found here are approximately 320,000 distinct CDR3 sequences, about three fifths of them singletons; the top ten hold about a sixth.

The V gene is TRBV6-5, the J gene TRBJ2-7, with 10 bases matching TRBD2. The TCR was taken from a young woman with primary liver carcinoma and hepatitis B virus infection. The sample comprised peripheral blood. CDR3 DNA sequence: TGTGCCAGCGGGGTACTAGCGGGGAGCTACGAGCAGTACTTC. Translating gives CASGVLAGSYEQYF.